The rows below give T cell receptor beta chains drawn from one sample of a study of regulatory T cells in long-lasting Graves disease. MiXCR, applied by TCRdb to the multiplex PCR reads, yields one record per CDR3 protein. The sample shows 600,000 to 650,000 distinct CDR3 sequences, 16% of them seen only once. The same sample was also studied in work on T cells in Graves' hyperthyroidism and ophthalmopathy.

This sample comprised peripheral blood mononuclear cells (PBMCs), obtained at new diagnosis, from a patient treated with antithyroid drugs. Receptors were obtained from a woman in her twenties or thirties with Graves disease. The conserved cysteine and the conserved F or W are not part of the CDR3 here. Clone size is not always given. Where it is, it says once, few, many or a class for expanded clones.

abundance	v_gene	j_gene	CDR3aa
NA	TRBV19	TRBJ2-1	ASSVSGRVGGEQF
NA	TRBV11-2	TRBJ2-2	ASSPAGLAGGGTGELF
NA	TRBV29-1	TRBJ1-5	SVSGGYSNQPQH
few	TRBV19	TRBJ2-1	ASNPAGGGHNEQF
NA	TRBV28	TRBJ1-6	ARSISGQEDSPLH
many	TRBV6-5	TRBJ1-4	ASSYPDGATNEKLF
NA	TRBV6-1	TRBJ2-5	ASSREGIQETQY
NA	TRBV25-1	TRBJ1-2	ASSGSGTVGGYT
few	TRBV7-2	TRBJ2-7	AGSTGTAPYEQY
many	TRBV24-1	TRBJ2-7	ATSEFGSGLSEQY
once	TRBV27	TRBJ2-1	ASSSTRDRGYEQF
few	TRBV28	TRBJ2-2	ASSPGQGLF
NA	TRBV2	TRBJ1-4	ASRGNEKLF
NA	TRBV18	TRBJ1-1	ASSLDKLLGAEAF
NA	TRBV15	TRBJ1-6	ATSRGYSPLH
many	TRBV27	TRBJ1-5	ASSSIGGQPQH
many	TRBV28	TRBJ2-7	ASSRVGKEQY
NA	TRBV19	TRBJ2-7	ASSIAAKPFSYEQY
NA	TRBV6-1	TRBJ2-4	ASRDSYREPKNIQY
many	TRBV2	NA	ASVGHDQY
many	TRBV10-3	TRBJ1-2	AISGQGFGYT
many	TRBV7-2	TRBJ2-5	ASSSGGPSTGTQY
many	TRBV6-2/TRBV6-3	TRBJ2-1	ASSERDWGNNEQF
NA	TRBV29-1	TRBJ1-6	SVGEDRDSPLH
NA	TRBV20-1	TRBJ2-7	SASEGHAFYEQY
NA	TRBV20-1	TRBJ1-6	SAKRDRGDNSPLH
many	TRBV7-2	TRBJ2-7	ASSAGSVLGSYEQY
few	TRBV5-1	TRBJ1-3	ASSLEVASSGNTIY
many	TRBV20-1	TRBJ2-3	SARGTSGSGDTQY
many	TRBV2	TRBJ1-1	ASRATGQPNTEAF
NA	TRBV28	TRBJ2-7	ASTKRGPYEQY
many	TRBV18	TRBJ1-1	ASSPPDRNTEAF
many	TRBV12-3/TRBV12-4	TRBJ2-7	ASRASGSYEQY
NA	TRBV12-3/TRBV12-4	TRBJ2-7	ASSPGTGFSYEQY
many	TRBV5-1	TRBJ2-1	ASSFSAAPSAESYNEQF
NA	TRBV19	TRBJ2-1	ASSIELLAGGLNEQF
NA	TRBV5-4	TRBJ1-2	ASTPGGANYGYT
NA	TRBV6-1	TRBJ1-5	ASSEWLTADQPQH
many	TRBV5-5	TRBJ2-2	ASSFAGQITGELF
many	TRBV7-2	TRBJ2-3	ASSLLGARSADTQY
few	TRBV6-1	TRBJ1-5	ASRETGGYQPQH
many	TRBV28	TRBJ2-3	ASTTQGPSTDTQY
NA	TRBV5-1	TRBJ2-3	ANRSRILTDTQY
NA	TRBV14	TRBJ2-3	ASSHGSAQY
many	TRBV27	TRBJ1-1	ASSPNARLNTEAF
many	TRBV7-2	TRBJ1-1	ASSPNRAVVEAF
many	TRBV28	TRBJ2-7	ASSLGGVYEQY
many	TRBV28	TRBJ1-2	ASSFKDRPAYGYT
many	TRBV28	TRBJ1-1	ASSPRTWTGGGTEAF
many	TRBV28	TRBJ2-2	ASSRRQGWTGELF
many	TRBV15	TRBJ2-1	ATSRGGTSGIYNEQF
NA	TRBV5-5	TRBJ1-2	ASTQPGGQNLKSYT
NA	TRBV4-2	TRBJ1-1	ASSQVGQTQGAF
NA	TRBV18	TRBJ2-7	ASSPPSGNNGEQY
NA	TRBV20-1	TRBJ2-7	SARDPVSNEQY
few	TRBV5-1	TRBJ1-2	ASSYEAYGYT